Described below is a single TCR beta chain sequence and its context. No cognate antigen has been identified for it. Base qualities are not recorded, but no much larger clone differs from it by a single base. For CDR1 and CDR2, the germline V gene lists SGHNT and YENEEA. The V and J ends are trimmed by 5 bases and 1 base, leaving 9 bases between them. Inclusive of the bounding cysteine and phenylalanine, the CDR3 is 14 residues long. Only the CDR3 DNA is retained, 42 bases long and in frame from the first base. To estimate absolute template abundance from read counts, synthetic TCR analog templates were spiked into each PCR. The immunoSEQ assay used bias-controlled V and J gene primers to amplify TCRbeta CDR3 regions from genomic DNA. Sequencing of rearranged TCRbeta segments was done at approximately 20X coverage. On the authors' methods: Clustering was used to correct sequencing errors, and CDR3s were annotated against IMGT so that V, D and J genes could be assigned. Downstream analyses used only productive TCRbeta rearrangements and left out out-of-frame or stop-codon sequences. Clonality was calculated as one minus the Shannon entropy normalized by the log of the number of unique productive sequences. Fisher's exact test with Benjamini-Hochberg correction, using a cutoff of adjusted p below 0.01, was how clones that differed between time points or between blood and tumor were identified. What TCRdb holds here is the immuneACCESS table cut down to in-frame rearrangements. Part of the clones is not present; checked against another copy, under half of the missing clones reflect an unresolved V gene, and the others are unexplained. From that table come the V and J calls and clone size; the DNA was used to work out D and trimming. Present in this sample are approximately 110,000 clones, around 93% of which were seen just once. Of the sample, less than 4.5% is held by the ten largest clones.

The sample's time point label, decoded: peripheral blood 6 weeks after treatment start. The cohort comprised 30 or so patients with locally advanced or metastatic urothelial carcinoma treated at Memorial Sloan Kettering on a trial protocol. Peripheral blood mononuclear cells were collected from each patient pretreatment and during treatment, giving between 1 and 8 total time points per patient. The Qiagen DNeasy Blood extraction kit was used to purify genomic DNA from total PBMCs and tumor samples. PBMCs were collected pretreatment and during treatment and were isolated and stored as previously described. The entry originates in a study of PD-L1 blockade in urothelial cancer (dated by TCRdb to 2017 to 2019). Describing the broader study: All patients started therapy around 2014 and received atezolizumab 1,200 mg intravenously every 3 weeks. About 90% of the 29 patients were identified as males with urothelial cancer of bladder origin, and a prior smoking history was reported by 18 of 29 patients. An ECOG performance status of 0 or 1 was recorded for the patients, and 0 to 3 prior chemotherapy regimens had been received by the patients. Blood samples were analyzed at 3 weeks after treatment start (second dose) and at 6 weeks after treatment start. Blood samples gave median yields of about 140,000 T cells and some 84,000 unique TCRs, along with a median clonality of 0.080. An exploratory multi-omic analysis was conducted of the somatic, immune and clinical correlates of response to PD-L1 blockade with atezolizumab in urothelial cancer. Pretreatment tumor samples, along with matched peripheral blood serially collected before and after atezolizumab treatment, were subjected to TCR sequencing. Durable clinical benefit was defined as a progression-free survival longer than 6 months, and TCR features were additionally tested against progression-free survival and overall survival. In the same patients, pretreatment tumors underwent whole exome sequencing and RNA sequencing in addition to TCR sequencing. Nine patients achieved durable clinical benefit and fewer than 25 did not. Pretreatment blood TCR-seq was available for twenty-nine patients, at least one posttreatment blood collection was obtained for some 24 patients, and tumor TCR-seq was available for some 24 patients.

Summary of the overall study and its limitations: Small sample size (n of about 29) and many exploratory analyses mean the results are intended to be hypothesis-generating. Among patients with durable benefit, tumor-associated TCR clones showed greater expansion in peripheral blood 3 weeks after treatment started (n = 22, p = 0.022). Improved progression-free and overall survival was associated with having pretreatment peripheral blood TCR clonality below the median.

This clonotype was sampled from a man aged 55-75 years with urothelial cancer. The V and J genes are TRBV11-3 and TRBJ1-3, with a weak D call of TRBD1 (5 bases match). The sequencing here drew on PBMCs, taken around atezolizumab (anti-PD-L1) treatment. The DNA is TGTGCCAGCAGCCCCGGGGGATCTGGAAACACCATATATTTT. The resulting protein is CASSPGGSGNTIYF.